This T cell receptor beta chain was observed in a study of shared clonotypes between healthy human individuals. With respect to this clone: Its target is not known. Within the sample, other DNA sequences also encode this same CDR3.

General study results and limits: Naive subsets usually exceeded memory subsets in estimated richness.

Sequencing was at deep level. Genomic DNA from each subset was divided evenly over several immunoSEQ plates. The sorted-subset replicate PCRs were given 150 to 250 ng DNA, which is roughly 30,000 T cell genomes. Produced via immunoSEQ multiplex PCR; TCRdb's table is partial and in-frame only. The sample includes 1,400,000 or so clones, approximately 98.5% of them seen just once. Trimming took off 1 base at V and 6 bases at J, with 9 bases between the two ends. Germline V lookup: CDR1 SGHRS, CDR2 YFSETQ. This CDR3 comprises 13 residues. The specimen sequenced was naive CD4+ T cells sorted from blood. Described subset: CD45RA+ positively selected. The clonotype was recovered from a man aged 25-45 years in good health. The J gene is TRBJ2-3, the V gene TRBV5-1, with D perhaps assigned TRBD1 or TRBD2 (5 bases each). CDR3 in amino acids: CASSLSGTDTQYF. As DNA, the CDR3 is TGCGCCAGCAGCTTGTCAGGGACGGATACGCAGTATTTT.